This TCR beta chain was retrieved from a study of T-cell memory formation after mild COVID-19. Trimming took 1 base from V and 14 from J, leaving 14 bases between them. This CDR3 comprises 12 residues. The germline V gene encodes CDR1 MGHDK and CDR2 SYGVNS. TCRdb reprocessed the 5' RACE reads with MiXCR, giving one entry per CDR3 protein. Of about 140,000 distinct CDR3 sequences in the sample, roughly a quarter were seen once. V gene TRBV25-1 combines with J gene TRBJ1-1; no reliable D call. This sequence originates from an adult woman who had mild COVID-19 (a few samples of this study predate the infection). Cell type and time point are not known. The sequencing input was PBMCs or a T cell subset sorted from them (not recorded which). The CDR3 protein is CASSEFPTSVFF. The CDR3 coding sequence is TGTGCCAGCAGTGAATTCCCTACCTCTGTCTTCTTT.